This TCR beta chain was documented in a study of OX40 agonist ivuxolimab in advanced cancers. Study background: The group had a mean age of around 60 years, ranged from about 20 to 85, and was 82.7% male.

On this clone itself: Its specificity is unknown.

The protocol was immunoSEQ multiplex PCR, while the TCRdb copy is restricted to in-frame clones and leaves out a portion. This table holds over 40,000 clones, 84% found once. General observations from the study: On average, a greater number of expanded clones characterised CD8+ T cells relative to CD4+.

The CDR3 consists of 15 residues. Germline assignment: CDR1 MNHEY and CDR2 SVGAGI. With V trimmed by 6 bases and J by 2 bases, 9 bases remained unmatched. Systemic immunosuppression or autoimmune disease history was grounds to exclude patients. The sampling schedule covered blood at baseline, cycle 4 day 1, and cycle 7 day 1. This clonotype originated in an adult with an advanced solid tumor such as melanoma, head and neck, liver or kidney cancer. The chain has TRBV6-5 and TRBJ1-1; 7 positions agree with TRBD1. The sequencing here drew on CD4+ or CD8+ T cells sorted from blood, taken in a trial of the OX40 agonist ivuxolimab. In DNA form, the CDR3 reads TGTGCCAGCAGCGTAGGGACAGCGATTAACACTGAAGCTTTCTTT. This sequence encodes CASSVGTAINTEAFF.